What follows are 25 T cell receptor beta chains derived from one specimen sequenced in a study of T-cell memory formation after mild COVID-19. TCRdb re-called the 5' RACE reads with MiXCR, one entry per CDR3 protein. The sample consists of 450,000 to 650,000 distinct CDR3 sequences, less than 25% of them appearing once. The specimen was PBMCs or a T cell subset sorted from them (not recorded which). These receptors were collected from an adult woman who had mild COVID-19 (a few samples of this study predate the infection). Cell type and time point are not known.

This clonotype was observed at least ten times. This sequence joins TRBV5-5 and TRBJ2-1, with D uncertain. This CDR3 comprises 12 residues. CDR1 and CDR2 from the germline V gene are SGHKS and YYEKEE (reference sequence). The germline V and J ends were trimmed by 1 base and 6 bases, with 5 bases remaining between them. The CDR3 is CASSLMSNEQFF. CDR3 in DNA: TGTGCCAGCAGCTTGATGTCCAATGAGCAGTTCTTC.

The chain combines TRBV4-1 with TRBJ2-7, with a tentative D call TRBD2 (6 bases). The CDR3 loop spans 15 amino acids. Germline values: CDR1 MGHRA, CDR2 YSYEKL. V dropped 0 bases and J dropped 6 bases, with 15 bases sitting between them. CDR3 DNA sequence: TGCGCCAGCAGCCAAGATGGCGGGACCCTTTCCGAGCAGTACTTC. Protein sequence: CASSQDGGTLSEQYF.

The chain joins TRBV7-9 to TRBJ2-5, with 13 nucleotides matching TRBD2. V was pared by 1 base and J by 14 bases, with 4 bases of the junction left unmatched. CDR3 length: 13 amino acids. Germline V gene data show CDR1 as SEHNR and CDR2 as FQNEAQ (reference sequence). For the CDR3, the DNA is TGTGCCAGCAGCTTAGGGACTAGCGGGAGAGAATACTTC. Its protein product is CASSLGTSGREYF.

This rearrangement joins TRBV7-9 to TRBJ2-1; D remains ambiguous. Trimming left V 3 bases short and J 5 bases short, with 11 bases between. This CDR3 has 14 residues. Germline values: CDR1 SEHNR, CDR2 FQNEAQ (reference sequence). CDR3 nucleotide sequence: TGTGCCAGCAGCTTCGCGACTTCTAACAATGAGCAGTTCTTC. It yields the protein CASSFATSNNEQFF. Full variable domain (rest looked up from reference TRBV7-9 and TRBJ2-1): DTGVSQNPRHKITKRGQNVTFRCDPISEHNRLYWYRQTLGQGPEFLTYFQNEAQLEKSRLLSDRFSAERPKGSFSTLEIQRTEQGDSAMYLCASSFATSNNEQFFGPGTRLTVL.

V gene TRBV10-2 combines with J gene TRBJ2-3, with D perhaps matching TRBD1 (5 bases). CDR3 length: 14 residues. V was shortened by 3 bases and J by 1 base, with 8 bases between the two germline ends. Germline V gene data show CDR1 as WSHSY and CDR2 as SAAADI. The CDR3 here is CASSDRERTDTQYF. The DNA for the CDR3 is TGCGCCAGCAGTGACAGGGAACGCACAGATACGCAGTATTTT.

This clonotype was seen a handful of times. V usage is TRBV7-9 and J usage is TRBJ2-7, with D hard to call. Germline CDR1 reads SEHNR; CDR2 reads FQNEAQ (reference sequence). V gave up 5 bases and J gave up 2 bases, with 13 bases separating them. The CDR3 runs to 14 residues. The CDR3 DNA sequence: TGTGCCAGCAGCCCGGACCGGCTTACCTACGAGCAGTACTTC. Its protein is CASSPDRLTYEQYF.

This clonotype was observed a handful of times. The rearrangement links TRBV5-6 to TRBJ2-1, with 10 bases aligning to TRBD1. CDR3 size: 13 residues. CDR1 and CDR2 (germline): SGHDT, YYEEEE. Unmatched junction bases numbered 1, after V lost 3 bases and J lost 7 bases. The CDR3 DNA is TGTGCCAGCAGCTGGACAGGGGGAAATGAGCAGTTCTTC. This sequence encodes CASSWTGGNEQFF.

In this sample, this clonotype turned up a few times. The chain recombines TRBV9 with TRBJ2-1; 7 nucleotides line up with TRBD2. Per the germline V gene, CDR1 is SGDLS and CDR2 is YYNGEE. V lost 4 bases and J lost 3; bases outside the gene matches: 7. There are 15 residues in the CDR3. The CDR3 here is CASSRASGIYNEQFF. CDR3 in DNA: TGTGCCAGCAGCCGGGCTAGCGGAATCTACAATGAGCAGTTCTTC.

In nucleotides, the CDR3 is TGTGCCAGCAGTTGGGACAGGGTTCAAGAGCAGTTCTTC. It is translated as CASSWDRVQEQFF. V usage is TRBV6-1 and J usage is TRBJ2-1; 9 bases are a match to TRBD1. There are 13 residues in the CDR3. Per the germline V gene, CDR1 is MNHNS and CDR2 is SASEGT. With V trimmed by 5 bases and J by 10 bases, 6 bases remained unmatched.

This chain joins TRBV24-1 and TRBJ2-3; possibly TRBD1 or TRBD2 for D (5 bases each). The CDR3 covers 16 residues. V lost 0 bases and J lost 6, with 15 bases in between. Germline lookup yields CDR1 KGHDR and CDR2 SFDVKD. CDR3 DNA: TGTGCCACCAGTGATTTGAAGTTTGCCGGGACGGATACGCAGTATTTT. This gives the protein CATSDLKFAGTDTQYF.

There are a few counts of this clonotype. This chain links TRBV9 with TRBJ2-5; D perhaps matches TRBD1 (6 bases). Germline CDR1 SGDLS, CDR2 YYNGEE. The CDR3 sequence is 16 residues long. Trimming took off 4 bases at V and 2 bases at J, with 18 bases between the two ends. As DNA, the CDR3 is TGTGCCAGCAGCCCCCGTGGATTGGACAGTCAAGAGACCCAGTACTTC. Its protein product is CASSPRGLDSQETQYF.

The genes are TRBV24-1 and TRBJ2-5, with D unclear. From germline, CDR1 is KGHDR and CDR2 SFDVKD. The CDR3 is 14 amino acids. V lost 4 bases and J lost 0, with 8 bases in between. The CDR3 spells CATSDPRYQETQYF. The CDR3 nucleotides are TGTGCCACCAGTGACCCCAGATACCAAGAGACCCAGTACTTC.

The rearrangement uses TRBV6-1 and TRBJ2-3; tentative D call: TRBD1 (6 bases). The CDR3 loop spans 14 amino acids. Trimming took off 3 bases at V and 5 bases at J, with 12 bases between the two ends. Germline assignment: CDR1 MNHNS and CDR2 SASEGT. The CDR3 nucleotides read TGTGCCAGCAGTGAGGTGGGGGCTGGAGATACGCAGTATTTT. Protein sequence: CASSEVGAGDTQYF.

The rearrangement uses TRBV28 and TRBJ2-7; TRBD1 matches at 10 bases. The V gene's germline CDR1 is MDHEN and CDR2 SYDVKM. The CDR3 has 16 amino acids. The V segment lost 4 bases and the J segment 3 bases; nucleotides outside the gene matches: 9. The CDR3 here is CASSSLGTGVNYEQYF. CDR3 DNA: TGTGCCAGCAGTTCTCTGGGGACAGGGGTGAACTACGAGCAGTACTTC.

This rearrangement joins TRBV9 to TRBJ2-3, with unresolved D. This CDR3 is built from 16 residues. Germline loops: CDR1 SGDLS, CDR2 YYNGEE. Trimming stripped 4 bases from V and 4 bases from J, with 19 bases between. The CDR3 sequence is CASSPVGLGFPDTQYF. The CDR3 DNA reads as TGTGCCAGCAGCCCTGTCGGGTTAGGGTTCCCAGATACGCAGTATTTT.

In its sample, this clonotype was seen many times. The chain is built from TRBV5-4 and TRBJ1-1; D is perhaps TRBD1 (5 bases). The V end lost 4 bases, the J end lost 3 bases, and 13 bases lay between the germline ends. This CDR3 contains 14 residues. The germline V gene encodes CDR1 SGHNT and CDR2 YYREEE (reference sequence). CDR3 DNA sequence: TGTGCCAGCAGCCCGTTCAGGGAAGACACTGAAGCTTTCTTT. Residues: CASSPFREDTEAFF.

This chain links TRBV20-1 with TRBJ2-3, with a tentative D call TRBD2 (6 bases). The V and J ends lost 1 base and 11 bases respectively, with 19 bases between them. This CDR3 region has 14 residues. CDR1 and CDR2 (germline): DFQATT, SNEGSKA (reference sequence). CDR3 amino acids: CSARGGTPLEGQYF. The CDR3, as DNA: TGCAGTGCTAGAGGCGGGACCCCCTTAGAAGGGCAGTATTTT.

V usage is TRBV20-1 and J usage is TRBJ1-4; 12 nucleotides match TRBD1. The J segment lost 2 bases and the V segment lost 5 bases, leaving 6 bases of the junction unmatched. Germline values: CDR1 DFQATT, CDR2 SNEGSKA (reference sequence). CDR3 length equals 16 residues. The DNA of the CDR3 is TGCAGTGCTGACCGGGACAGGGGGCAGACTAATGAAAAACTGTTTTTT. Protein: CSADRDRGQTNEKLFF.

The rearrangement uses TRBV7-9 and TRBJ2-2; D might be TRBD2 (5 bases). V was pared by 1 base and J by 5 bases, with 8 bases between. The CDR3 is made up of 14 amino acids. CDR1 is SEHNR, CDR2 FQNEAQ, per germline (reference sequence). The CDR3 sequence is CASSLDTGTGELFF. The CDR3 DNA follows: TGTGCCAGCAGCTTAGATACGGGAACCGGGGAGCTGTTTTTT.

The sample holds a few counts of this clonotype. J is TRBJ1-2 and V is TRBV30, with no clear D. V was shortened by 7 bases and J by 2 bases, with 14 bases between the two germline ends. This CDR3 spans 13 amino acids. CDR1 is GTSNPN and CDR2 is SVGIG in the germline V gene (reference sequence). The CDR3 is CASGESKNYGYTF. CDR3 DNA sequence: TGTGCCTCCGGAGAGTCGAAAAACTATGGCTACACCTTC.

The chain recombines TRBV7-2 with TRBJ2-1, with 13 bases aligning to TRBD2. Germline CDR1 SGHTA, CDR2 FQGNSA. The CDR3 extends over 17 amino acids. Losses at the gene ends were 4 bases for V and 8 bases for J; bases not matched to a gene: 11. DNA of the CDR3: TGTGCCAGCAGCTCGGGACTAGCGGGAACCCCCCTCGATGAGCAGTTCTTC. It translates to CASSSGLAGTPLDEQFF.

This clonotype was detected a few times. V is TRBV30 and J is TRBJ2-7; 7 nucleotides match TRBD2. Looked up from germline, CDR1 is GTSNPN and CDR2 is SVGIG (reference sequence). V lost 5 bases to trimming and J lost 3 bases; unmatched junction nucleotides: 10. This CDR3 region has 14 residues. This CDR3 is CAWGRGGLGYEQYF. CDR3 in DNA: TGTGCCTGGGGTCGGGGAGGGTTGGGCTACGAGCAGTACTTC.

The CDR3 nucleotides are TGCAGCGTCGGGACAGGGAGCACAGATACGCAGTATTTT. Protein product: CSVGTGSTDTQYF. The chain carries TRBV29-1 and TRBJ2-3, with 9 bases identical to TRBD1. V was clipped by 6 bases and J by 0 bases; unmatched bases: 1. Germline loops: CDR1 SQVTM, CDR2 ANQGSEA. The CDR3 is 13 amino acids.

This clonotype was recorded a few times. CDR3 loop: CSASKLDDYEQFF. CDR3 nucleotides: TGCAGTGCTAGCAAACTGGACGATTATGAGCAGTTCTTC. V gene TRBV20-1 combines with J gene TRBJ2-1; D unclear. Germline loops: CDR1 DFQATT, CDR2 SNEGSKA (reference sequence). The CDR3 is made up of 13 amino acids. V dropped 3 bases and J dropped 8 bases, with 14 bases sitting between them.

The chain carries TRBV7-9 and TRBJ1-4, with unresolved D. The CDR3 spans 15 residues. Between the trimmed V and J ends, which lost 4 bases and 5 bases, there was a span of 14 bases. Germline V gives CDR1 SEHNR, CDR2 FQNEAQ (reference sequence). The CDR3 DNA is TGTGCCAGCAGCTCCGAGTTGGGAGTAAATGAAAAACTGTTTTTT. Encoded protein: CASSSELGVNEKLFF.